This T cell receptor (beta chain) originates from a study of blood T cell repertoires in COVID-19. Study information: PBMCs, B-cell-depleted T cells, or T cells were the source of the cDNA or gDNA that made up the material.

Using immunoSEQ multiplex PCR, the repertoire was profiled, and TCRdb retains in-frame clones only, with some absent. This table has approximately 63,000 clones, about 76% appearing once. The sample comprised peripheral blood. This receptor was identified in a woman older than 75 with acute or convalescent COVID-19.

Here the CDR3 DNA reads TGTGCCAGCTCACCCCTTCCTGGTGGGAGGGCCTCCAATGAGCAGTTCTTC. It codes for CASSPLPGGRASNEQFF. This chain joins TRBV18 and TRBJ2-1; 7 nucleotides agree with TRBD2. The junction had 14 bases not matched to a gene; V was cut back by 3 bases and J by 6 bases. Germline V lookup: CDR1 KGHSH, CDR2 LQKENI. CDR3 length: 17 amino acids.